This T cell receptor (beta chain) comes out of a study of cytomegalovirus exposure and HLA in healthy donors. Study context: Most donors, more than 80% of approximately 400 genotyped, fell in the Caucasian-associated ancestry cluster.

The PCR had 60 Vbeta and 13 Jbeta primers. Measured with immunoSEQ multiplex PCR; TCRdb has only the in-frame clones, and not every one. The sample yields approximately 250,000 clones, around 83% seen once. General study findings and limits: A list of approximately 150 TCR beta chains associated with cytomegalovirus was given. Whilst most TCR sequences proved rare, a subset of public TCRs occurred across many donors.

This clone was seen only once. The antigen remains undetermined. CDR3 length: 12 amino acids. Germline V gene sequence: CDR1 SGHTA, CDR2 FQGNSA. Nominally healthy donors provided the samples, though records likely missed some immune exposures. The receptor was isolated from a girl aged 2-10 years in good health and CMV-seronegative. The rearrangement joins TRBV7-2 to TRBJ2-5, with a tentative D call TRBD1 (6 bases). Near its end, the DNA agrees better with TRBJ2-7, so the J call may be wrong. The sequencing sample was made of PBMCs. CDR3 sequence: CASSLGAYEQYF. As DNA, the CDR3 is TGTGCCAGCAGCTTGGGGGCGTACGAGCAGTACTTC.